These 32 T cell receptor beta chains originate from one sample sequenced in a study of T cells in Graves' hyperthyroidism and ophthalmopathy. TCR beta CDR3 regions were amplified from RNA. TCR CDR3 regions were first amplified by RT-PCR with HTBI primers. Each CDR3 protein gets one entry after TCRdb re-called the multiplex PCR reads with MiXCR. The top ten clones hold 45% to 50% of a sample with 500,000 to 650,000 distinct CDR3 sequences, approximately 20% of them seen once. Sequencing was done on a sample of blood. These receptors all stem from a man aged 40-49 years with Graves' ophthalmopathy.

This clonotype has a handful of counts. This rearrangement joins TRBV6-1 to TRBJ2-3, with 9 nucleotides matching TRBD1. Germline lookup yields CDR1 MNHNS and CDR2 SASEGT. The V segment lost 2 bases and the J segment 4 bases; nucleotides outside the gene matches: 4. The CDR3 sequence is 15 residues long. This CDR3 reads CASSEWDREADTQYF. Written as DNA, the CDR3 is TGTGCCAGCAGTGAATGGGACAGGGAAGCAGATACGCAGTATTTT.

This clonotype was detected only a few times. CDR3 nucleotides: TGTGCCAGCAGCCAAGGGCGGGAGCTGTTTTTT. It encodes CASSQGRELFF. The chain employs TRBV2 and TRBJ2-2; D is unresolved. Trimming left V 6 bases short and J 9 bases short, with 8 bases between. The CDR3 loop spans 11 amino acids. Per the germline V gene, CDR1 is SNHLY and CDR2 is FYNNEI. The full variable domain, in which reference TRBV2 and TRBJ2-2 provide the parts outside the CDR3, is EPEVTQTPSHQVTQMGQEVILRCVPISNHLYFYWYRQILGQKVEFLVSFYNNEISEKSEIFDDQFSVERPDGSNFTLKIRSTKLEDSAMYFCASSQGRELFFGEGSRLTVL.

This clonotype came up many times. This chain uses TRBV6-2 or TRBV6-3 with TRBJ2-7, with D unclear. Germline V gene data show CDR1 as MNHEY and CDR2 as SVGEGT. The CDR3 loop spans 15 amino acids. The germline V and J ends were trimmed by 7 bases and 0 bases, with 16 bases remaining between them. The CDR3 bases are TGTGCCAGCACCGAACGAGGTGGGGTCTCCTACGAGCAGTACTTC. Amino acid sequence: CASTERGGVSYEQYF.

The J gene is TRBJ1-4, the V gene TRBV27; TRBD1 aligns across 10 bases. Germline V gives CDR1 MNHEY, CDR2 SMNVEV (reference sequence). With V trimmed by 0 bases and J by 8 bases, 9 bases remained unmatched. This CDR3 region has 17 residues. In DNA form, the CDR3 reads TGTGCCAGCAGTTTATCGAGGGGCGGACAGGGGGGAGAAAAACTGTTTTTT. It specifies CASSLSRGGQGGEKLFF.

This clonotype showed up just a few times. This sequence joins TRBV29-1 and TRBJ2-6; D perhaps matches TRBD2 (5 bases). Germline loops: CDR1 SQVTM, CDR2 ANQGSEA. V was shortened by 4 bases and J by 0 bases, with 10 bases between the two germline ends. The CDR3 sequence is 15 residues long. DNA for the CDR3: TGCAGCGTTGTCGGGGTCGGCTCTGGGGCCAACGTCCTGACTTTC. This gives the protein CSVVGVGSGANVLTF.

This clonotype was counted ten times or more. The CDR3 bases are TGCAGTGCTAGCTCAGGTCCTAATGAAAAACTGTTTTTT. Translated, it gives CSASSGPNEKLFF. The V call is TRBV20-1, the J call TRBJ1-4; D remains ambiguous. Germline V gene sequence: CDR1 DFQATT, CDR2 SNEGSKA (reference sequence). The length of the CDR3 is 13 residues. V was cut by 3 bases and J by 3 bases, with 8 bases left in between.

The chain uses TRBV4-1 and TRBJ1-1, with TRBD1 matching 7 bases. Germline V gene lookup returns CDR1 MGHRA and CDR2 YSYEKL. This CDR3 is 16 amino acids long. Trimming took 1 base from V and 0 from J; bases not matched to a gene: 5. The CDR3 here is CASSQGDRVMNTEAFF. The DNA for the CDR3 is TGCGCCAGCAGCCAAGGAGACAGGGTTATGAACACTGAAGCTTTCTTT.

This clonotype has a count of ten or more. The V and J genes are TRBV18 and TRBJ2-7; TRBD2 might be the D (6 bases). Germline CDR1 and CDR2: KGHSH and LQKENI. The CDR3 spans 13 residues. Trimming removed 4 bases from V and 2 bases from J, with 9 bases in between. The CDR3, as DNA: TGTGCCAGCTCACAGGAGGGCCCCTACGAGCAGTACTTC. This codes for CASSQEGPYEQYF.

This clonotype was observed a handful of times. V and J are TRBV2 and TRBJ2-1; 10 bases map to TRBD2. The CDR3 extends over 15 amino acids. The J segment lost 0 bases and the V segment lost 6 bases, leaving 2 bases of the junction unmatched. Per the germline V gene, CDR1 is SNHLY and CDR2 is FYNNEI. The CDR3 DNA sequence: TGTGCCAGCAGACAGCGGGGGGGCTCCTACAATGAGCAGTTCTTC. Amino acids: CASRQRGGSYNEQFF.

This clonotype was observed a few times. The rearrangement links TRBV7-9 to TRBJ2-3, with D perhaps TRBD2 (5 bases). V lost 5 bases, J lost 2 bases, and 14 bases lay in between. This CDR3 contains 15 residues. Germline values: CDR1 SEHNR, CDR2 FQNEAQ (reference sequence). The chain's CDR3 is CASSGVGELTDTQYF. Here the CDR3 DNA reads TGTGCCAGCAGCGGGGTCGGGGAGCTCACAGATACGCAGTATTTT.

The chain recombines TRBV5-1 with TRBJ2-3; tentatively, D is TRBD1 or TRBD2 (5 bases each). CDR3 size: 14 residues. Germline lookup yields CDR1 SGHRS and CDR2 YFSETQ. V was pared by 4 bases and J by 5 bases, with 14 bases between. The CDR3: CASSPASGRDTQYF. CDR3 DNA: TGCGCCAGCAGCCCGGCGTCGGGGCGAGATACGCAGTATTTT.

This clonotype was picked up many times. This chain connects TRBV11-3 to TRBJ2-1; D is unresolved. The CDR3 has 15 amino acids. Trimming shortened V by 0 bases and J by 4 bases, and 10 bases separated the two germline ends. The V gene's germline CDR1 is SGHNT and CDR2 YENEEA. Here the CDR3 reads CASSLEQTGYNEQFF. In DNA, the CDR3 is TGTGCCAGCAGCTTAGAACAGACTGGATACAATGAGCAGTTCTTC.

There are a few counts of this clonotype. The rearrangement links TRBV18 to TRBJ2-1; 11 bases map to TRBD2. This CDR3 is 15 amino acids long. Unmatched junction bases numbered 4, after V lost 5 bases and J lost 4 bases. CDR1 KGHSH and CDR2 LQKENI come from the germline V gene. CDR3 sequence (DNA): TGTGCCAGCTCAGTTGGGACTAGCGGTTACAATGAGCAGTTCTTC. Its translation is CASSVGTSGYNEQFF.

This clonotype was seen ten or more times. The rearrangement links TRBV12-3 or TRBV12-4 to TRBJ2-3; 7 nucleotides agree with TRBD2. The CDR3 totals 16 residues. After removal of 5 bases from V and 0 bases from J, the junction contained 8 bases not matched to a gene. The CDR3 DNA follows: TGTGCCAGCAGTCCCCAAGCGGGGATAAGCACAGATACGCAGTATTTT. It is translated as CASSPQAGISTDTQYF.

This clonotype has ten or more counts. The chain is built from TRBV3-1 and TRBJ1-1; 9 bases match TRBD1. From germline, CDR1 is LGHDT and CDR2 YNNKEL (reference sequence). With 3 bases clipped from V and 11 bases from J, the junction kept 16 bases outside the gene matches. The CDR3 sequence is 16 residues long. This CDR3 is CASSQRSSGQGVMAFF. The CDR3 DNA sequence: TGTGCCAGCAGCCAGAGGTCCTCGGGACAGGGTGTTATGGCTTTCTTT.

This clonotype was recorded many times. The rearrangement links TRBV5-1 to TRBJ2-1, with TRBD2 identical over 12 bases. There are 16 residues in the CDR3. V shed 4 bases, J shed 5 bases, and the junction held 7 bases outside the gene matches. Looked up from germline, CDR1 is SGHRS and CDR2 is YFSETQ. The CDR3 reads CASSPLTSGSNNEQFF. DNA for the CDR3: TGCGCCAGCAGCCCCCTGACTAGCGGGAGCAACAATGAGCAGTTCTTC.

This clonotype was counted once. The J gene is TRBJ2-1, the V gene TRBV19; D may be TRBD2 (6 bases). Germline V lookup: CDR1 LNHDA, CDR2 SQIVND (reference sequence). This CDR3 has 14 residues. V dropped 5 bases and J dropped 4 bases, with 12 bases sitting between them. The CDR3 loop is CASSPGTRYNEQFF. The CDR3 nucleotides read TGTGCCAGTAGTCCCGGGACTCGATACAATGAGCAGTTCTTC.

The V gene is TRBV5-4, the J gene TRBJ1-2; D remains unclear. V lost 0 bases and J 7 bases, leaving 10 bases between the germline ends. This CDR3 spans 13 amino acids. Germline loops: CDR1 SGHNT, CDR2 YYREEE (reference sequence). CDR3 sequence: CASSLADARGYTF. The DNA for the CDR3 is TGTGCCAGCAGCTTGGCGGACGCGCGTGGCTACACCTTC. Supplemented by reference TRBV5-4 and TRBJ1-2, the full variable domain reads ETGVTQSPTHLIKTRGQQVTLRCSSQSGHNTVSWYQQALGQGPQFIFQYYREEENGRGNFPPRFSGLQFPNYSSELNVNALELDDSALYLCASSLADARGYTFGSGTRLTVV.

The chain combines TRBV28 with TRBJ1-6; perhaps TRBD1 as D (5 bases). This CDR3 region has 15 residues. The V gene lost 3 bases and the J gene lost 10 bases, with 16 bases spanning the gap. Germline CDR1 is MDHEN and CDR2 is SYDVKM. CDR3 DNA sequence: TGTGCCAGCAGTTTCGCAGGCCAGGGAAACTCACCCCTCCACTTT. Its protein is CASSFAGQGNSPLHF.

This clonotype came up many times. The gene calls are TRBV20-1 and TRBJ2-3; 9 bases are a match to TRBD2. The CDR3 is 15 amino acids. Germline V gene data show CDR1 as DFQATT and CDR2 as SNEGSKA (reference sequence). V shed 6 bases and J 2 bases; nucleotides not matched to a gene: 9. CDR3 amino acids: CSASRLAEFTDTQYF. The CDR3 DNA reads TGCAGTGCCTCCCGACTAGCGGAATTCACAGATACGCAGTATTTT.

A few counts support this clonotype. The rearrangement links TRBV20-1 to TRBJ2-3, with TRBD2 matching 7 bases. The CDR3 is 16 residues long. Looked up from germline, CDR1 is DFQATT and CDR2 is SNEGSKA (reference sequence). With V trimmed by 0 bases and J by 2 bases, 8 bases remained unmatched. The DNA for the CDR3 is TGCAGTGCTAGAGATCCGAGCGGGACCTACACAGATACGCAGTATTTT. As protein: CSARDPSGTYTDTQYF.

This clonotype was picked up many times. CDR3 sequence reads: CASSLSSGRETQYF. DNA for the CDR3: TGCGCCAGCAGCTTGTCCAGCGGGAGAGAGACCCAGTACTTC. The chain employs TRBV5-1 and TRBJ2-5; 8 positions agree with TRBD2. There are 14 residues in the CDR3. Germline-derived CDR1 and CDR2 are SGHRS and YFSETQ. J was trimmed by 4 bases and V by 1 base; bases with no gene match: 3.

This clonotype was counted between two and nine times. The chain is built from TRBV11-2 and TRBJ2-2; a weak D match, TRBD1 (7 bases). This CDR3 comprises 18 residues. V was trimmed by 0 bases and J by 6 bases, leaving 20 bases between them. Germline CDR1 reads SGHAT; CDR2 reads FQNNGV. Here the CDR3 DNA reads TGTGCCAGCAGCTTAGAGGGGGGTTTACAGGGGCCCGCCGGGGAGCTGTTTTTT. Its protein is CASSLEGGLQGPAGELFF.

At least ten counts were recorded for this clonotype. The rearrangement uses TRBV7-9 and TRBJ1-1; D is ambiguous. Germline loops: CDR1 SEHNR, CDR2 FQNEAQ (reference sequence). The V and J ends lost 2 bases and 1 base respectively, with 8 bases between them. This CDR3 is built from 14 residues. The CDR3 sequence is CASSLLAGNTEAFF. In DNA, the CDR3 is TGTGCCAGCAGCTTACTCGCTGGGAACACTGAAGCTTTCTTT.

This clonotype was detected a few times. This chain links TRBV5-5 with TRBJ1-5, with a possible D match to TRBD1 (5 bases). Germline lookup yields CDR1 SGHKS and CDR2 YYEKEE (reference sequence). Trimming shortened V by 2 bases and J by 5 bases, and 11 bases separated the two germline ends. The CDR3 consists of 14 residues. The CDR3 sequence is CASSFGGGDQPQHF. In DNA, the CDR3 is TGTGCCAGCAGCTTCGGGGGAGGTGATCAGCCCCAGCATTTT.

This clonotype was recorded a few times. V and J are TRBV13 and TRBJ1-2; no definite D call. Trimming removed 5 bases at V and 9 bases at J, with 13 bases between. There are 12 residues in the CDR3. Germline loops: CDR1 PRHDT, CDR2 FYEKMQ (reference sequence). The CDR3 region has the DNA TGTGCCAGCAGCCAGAGCGTGGTTAGCTACACCTTC. Amino acids: CASSQSVVSYTF.

This clonotype occurred a few times. The genes are TRBV7-3 and TRBJ1-2, with D possibly TRBD1 on 6 matching bases. The CDR3 consists of 14 residues. V was clipped by 6 bases and J by 6 bases, with 17 bases between them. Looked up from germline, CDR1 is SGHTA and CDR2 is FQGTGA. This CDR3 reads CASRSLQGRNGYTF. CDR3 nucleotide sequence: TGTGCCAGCAGATCCCTCCAGGGGCGGAATGGCTACACCTTC.

This clonotype has more than one count but fewer than ten. The V and J genes are TRBV4-1 and TRBJ1-5; tentative D call: TRBD1 (6 bases). The CDR3 length is 15 residues. Trimming pared 0 bases from V and 5 bases from J, leaving 11 bases between. Germline V lookup: CDR1 MGHRA, CDR2 YSYEKL. In nucleotides, the CDR3 is TGCGCCAGCAGCCAAGATGGGGGGGGCCATCAGCCCCAGCATTTT. Its protein product is CASSQDGGGHQPQHF.

This clonotype was counted a few times. The V and J genes are TRBV30 and TRBJ1-2; maybe TRBD1 (6 bases). Germline CDR1 is GTSNPN and CDR2 is SVGIG (reference sequence). V lost 4 bases to trimming and J lost 2 bases, with 11 bases between them. This CDR3 spans 13 amino acids. Here the CDR3 reads CAWIQGRNYGYTF. The CDR3 DNA is TGTGCCTGGATACAGGGCCGGAACTATGGCTACACCTTC.

This clonotype appeared many times. The rearrangement links TRBV30 to TRBJ1-1; D remains unclear. The CDR3 is 13 amino acids. Germline V gene data show CDR1 as GTSNPN and CDR2 as SVGIG (reference sequence). V lost 0 bases and J lost 1, with 6 bases in between. In DNA form, the CDR3 reads TGTGCCTGGAGTGTACTTGGGAACACTGAAGCTTTCTTT. This gives the protein CAWSVLGNTEAFF. Using reference TRBV30 and TRBJ1-1 for the parts outside the CDR3, the full variable domain is SQTIHQWPATLVQPVGSPLSLECTVEGTSNPNLYWYRQAAGRGLQLLFYSVGIGQISSEVPQNLSASRPQDRQFILSSKKLLLSDSGFYLCAWSVLGNTEAFFGQGTRLTVV.

The V call is TRBV2, the J call TRBJ2-1; TRBD2 aligns across 10 bases. V was clipped by 1 base and J by 8 bases; unmatched bases: 5. CDR1 and CDR2 from the germline V gene are SNHLY and FYNNEI. The CDR3 contains 15 residues. CDR3 amino acids: CASSEGSGGAYEQFF. The CDR3 nucleotides are TGTGCCAGCAGTGAAGGGAGCGGGGGGGCATATGAGCAGTTCTTC. Looking up the rest from reference TRBV2 and TRBJ2-1 gives the full variable domain: EPEVTQTPSHQVTQMGQEVILRCVPISNHLYFYWYRQILGQKVEFLVSFYNNEISEKSEIFDDQFSVERPDGSNFTLKIRSTKLEDSAMYFCASSEGSGGAYEQFFGPGTRLTVL.

This clonotype was counted ten times or more. This chain uses TRBV11-2 with TRBJ2-1; 9 bases align to TRBD2. Germline V CDR1 and CDR2: SGHAT, FQNNGV. The CDR3 is 16 amino acids. V gave up 5 bases and J gave up 9 bases; unmatched junction bases: 14. In DNA, the CDR3 is TGTGCCAGCAGCAGAACTCAGGGCCTAGCGGGATCTGAGCAGTTCTTC. It is translated as CASSRTQGLAGSEQFF.